Given below is one TCR beta chain in context. No antigen is known for it. The record has no base qualities; no much larger clone is one base away. The germline V and J ends show losses of 6 bases and 12 bases respectively, and no gene match explains 12 bases of the junction. As encoded in the germline V gene, CDR1 is SNHLY while CDR2 is FYNNEI. The CDR3 spans 15 residues, from the cysteine through the phenylalanine. Only the CDR3 part of the read is kept: 45 bases, read in frame from the first base. None of the patients had been given any treatment before thyroid surgery. The study retrospectively analysed patient clinical samples collected from the early 2010s to the late 2010s using T-cell receptor beta sequencing. The data were taken from a study of metastatic and nonmetastatic thyroid tumors (TCRdb year 2020). Context from the whole study: The researchers compared repertoires between peripheral blood samples and tumor or nodule tissue samples from patients with malignant or benign thyroid disease. The investigation overall reported the following: In both blood and tumor samples, TCR beta diversity was reported to be significantly higher in malignant tumors than in benign nodules.

Receptor amplification or capture employed PCR. Sequenced on an Illumina HiSeq 4000. High-throughput sequencing was used to profile the TCR beta-chain CDR3 region of each patient. In the original analysis: CDR3 differences across clinicopathological groups were used to build a classifier for discriminating distant-metastatic papillary thyroid cancer patients. The Shannon index was used to measure repertoire diversity, and the Morisita-Horn index was used to measure how similar tumor and blood repertoires were. The raw public reads went through TCRdb reprocessing: fastp at Q25, MiXCR clone calling, in-frame beta chains kept. The V and J calls here are based on TCRdb, not the publication. Present in this sample are 25,000 to 30,000 clones, around 25% of which were seen just once. The top ten hold 13% to 15% of the sample.

The sample was blood. Recombination linked TRBV2 to TRBJ1-4, with TRBD1 matching 11 junction bases. The sequence was collected from a female donor with papillary thyroid cancer or a benign thyroid nodule (not recorded which). Some clones in this sample may be carry-over from other donors' samples. The nucleotide sequence reads TGTGCCAGCAGCGTTGCCCCGGGACAGGGGGGGGAACTGTTTTTT. Its translation reads: CASSVAPGQGGELFF.